This T cell receptor (beta chain) was captured by sequencing in a study of CD8+ T cells in alopecia areata. Study-level information: By percentage of affected scalp area, the severity of treated patients was scored. Study observations and caveats: With tofacitinib ongoing, many expanded lesional clones persisted in both scalp and blood.

Documented treatment: oral pan-JAK inhibitor, 5-10 mg twice daily. Details on this clone: Its target is not known.

In each case, RNA was isolated and then reverse transcribed into cDNA as the sequencing template. Clones were read by immunoSEQ multiplex PCR, and TCRdb kept only the in-frame ones, dropping some. The sample holds around 100,000 clones; around 84% are singletons and the top ten take more than 9.5%. Germline loops: CDR1 SGHTA, CDR2 FQGNSA. The CDR3 is made up of 16 amino acids. The V end lost 1 base, the J end lost 7 bases, and 19 bases lay between the germline ends. Source: CD8+ T cells sorted from blood, taken at approximately week 30, from a patient treated with tofacitinib. This clonotype originated in a human donor with alopecia areata. The chain employs TRBV7-2 and TRBJ2-5; D may be TRBD2 (5 bases). The CDR3: CASSLVTAEAHVTQYF. DNA of the CDR3: TGTGCCAGCAGCTTAGTTACCGCGGAGGCTCACGTGACCCAGTACTTC.